This passage covers 14 T cell receptor beta chains from one sample sequenced in a study of OX40 agonist ivuxolimab in advanced cancers. Sequencing used immunoSEQ multiplex PCR; TCRdb keeps in-frame clones, though not all of them. This table holds roughly 75,000 clones, 70% to 90% found once. The sample consisted of CD4+ or CD8+ T cells sorted from blood, taken in a trial of the OX40 agonist ivuxolimab. The receptors derive from an adult with an advanced solid tumor such as melanoma, head and neck, liver or kidney cancer.

The chain uses TRBV18 and TRBJ1-1, with D possibly matching TRBD1 (6 bases). In germline, CDR1 is KGHSH, CDR2 LQKENI. The CDR3 sequence is 15 residues long. V was pared by 0 bases and J by 3 bases, with 11 bases between. CDR3 loop: CASSPPSDRHTEAFF. The DNA of the CDR3 is TGTGCCAGCTCACCACCCTCCGACAGGCACACTGAAGCTTTCTTT.

The chain couples TRBV6-5 to TRBJ1-5; no clear D. CDR3 length: 15 residues. Germline CDR1 and CDR2: MNHEY and SVGAGI. V shed 0 bases and J shed 0 bases, with 6 bases lying between them. The CDR3, as DNA: TGTGCCAGCAGTTACTCTTCAGGTAGCAATCAGCCCCAGCATTTT. Residues: CASSYSSGSNQPQHF.

The chain has TRBV19 and TRBJ2-7; D might be TRBD1 or TRBD2, each matching 6 bases. V was cut by 5 bases and J by 3 bases, with 20 bases left in between. Per the germline V gene, CDR1 is LNHDA and CDR2 is SQIVND (reference sequence). The CDR3 consists of 16 residues. For the CDR3, the DNA is TGTGCCAGTAGTGAATCGGGGGCGGGATCATTCTACGAGCAGTACTTC. Its translation: CASSESGAGSFYEQYF. The complete variable domain, with remaining parts taken from reference TRBV19 and TRBJ2-7, reads DGGITQSPKYLFRKEGQNVTLSCEQNLNHDAMYWYRQDPGQGLRLIYYSQIVNDFQKGDIAEGYSVSREKKESFPLTVTSAQKNPTAFYLCASSESGAGSFYEQYFGPGTRLTVT.

The chain is built from TRBV21-1 and TRBJ2-3; the table's TRBD2 call for D was not verified on the DNA. TRBV21-1 is reported as a pseudogene. This CDR3 contains 16 residues. As DNA, the CDR3 is TGTGCCAGCAGCAACTACTCCAAAATCCTCACAGATACGCAGTATTTT. Residues: CASSNYSKILTDTQYF.

As DNA, the CDR3 is TGTGCCAGCAGCTTAAACGGGGGGTACCAAGAGACCCAGTACTTC. Its protein product is CASSLNGGYQETQYF. V gene TRBV7-6 combines with J gene TRBJ2-5; TRBD2 aligns across 7 bases. CDR1 and CDR2 from the germline V gene are SGHVS and FNYEAQ. The V gene end was trimmed by 2 bases and the J gene end by 0 bases; junction bases not matched to a gene: 3. The CDR3 is 15 residues long.

The chain has TRBV2 and TRBJ2-3, with 8 bases identical to TRBD2. The CDR3 length is 15 residues. Germline CDR1 reads SNHLY; CDR2 reads FYNNEI. The V and J ends lost 6 bases and 0 bases, in that order; junction bases with no gene match: 5. The CDR3 DNA reads TGTGCCAGCAGGGGGGGACTAGGGAGCACAGATACGCAGTATTTT. This sequence encodes CASRGGLGSTDTQYF.

This clone was seen only once. The chain couples TRBV7-9 to TRBJ1-4, with D maybe TRBD1 (6 bases). This CDR3 has 16 amino acids. The V end lost 2 bases, the J end lost 4 bases, and 14 bases lay between the germline ends. Germline-derived CDR1 and CDR2 are SEHNR and FQNEAQ (reference sequence). The CDR3 coding sequence is TGTGCCAGCAGCTTACGCAGGGGAGGGGATAATGAAAAACTGTTTTTT. As protein: CASSLRRGGDNEKLFF. Looking up the rest from reference TRBV7-9 and TRBJ1-4 gives the full variable domain: DTGVSQNPRHKITKRGQNVTFRCDPISEHNRLYWYRQTLGQGPEFLTYFQNEAQLEKSRLLSDRFSAERPKGSFSTLEIQRTEQGDSAMYLCASSLRRGGDNEKLFFGSGTQLSVL.

The V call is TRBV7-2, the J call TRBJ1-5, with D hard to call. CDR3 length: 15 residues. Per germline, CDR1 SGHTA and CDR2 FQGNSA. V dropped 1 base and J dropped 0 bases, with 7 bases sitting between them. The CDR3 nucleotides are TGTGCCAGCAGCTTAGGACTTAATAGCAATCAGCCCCAGCATTTT. Its translation: CASSLGLNSNQPQHF.

The chain combines TRBV29-1 with TRBJ2-1; 10 nucleotides agree with TRBD2. This CDR3 region has 15 residues. The V gene's germline CDR1 is SQVTM and CDR2 ANQGSEA. Unmatched junction bases numbered 15, after V lost 6 bases and J lost 10 bases. The CDR3 region is CSVTRRLAGAGEQFF. CDR3 DNA: TGCAGCGTAACAAGAAGGCTAGCGGGAGCAGGAGAGCAGTTCTTC.

In its sample, this clone was seen once. This chain links TRBV14 with TRBJ1-1, with unresolved D. Trimming pared 0 bases from V and 12 bases from J, leaving 8 bases between. The CDR3 sequence is 11 residues long. Germline V CDR1 and CDR2: SGHDN, FVKESK. CDR3 coding DNA: TGTGCCAGCAGCCAAGATCGGAGACCTTTCTTT. It translates to CASSQDRRPFF.

The chain recombines TRBV21-1 with TRBJ2-2; the table gives TRBD2 as D, unverified against the DNA. TRBV21-1 is a recognized pseudogene. This CDR3 has 18 amino acids. The CDR3 is CASSFLAGGLWNTGELFF. The CDR3 nucleotides are TGTGCCAGCAGCTTCCTAGCGGGAGGGTTATGGAACACCGGGGAGCTGTTTTTT.

This sequence joins TRBV11-2 and TRBJ2-4, with TRBD2 matching 8 bases. V shed 4 bases, J shed 6 bases, and the junction held 11 bases outside the gene matches. CDR1 is SGHAT, CDR2 FQNNGV, per germline. The CDR3 loop spans 16 amino acids. The CDR3 loop is CASSSSVREGGNIQYF. In nucleotides, the CDR3 is TGTGCCAGCAGCTCATCCGTCCGGGAGGGTGGAAACATTCAGTACTTC.

J is TRBJ1-2 and V is TRBV7-9; TRBD1 matches 7 bases. With 2 bases clipped from V and 2 bases from J, the junction kept 2 bases outside the gene matches. The CDR3 is made up of 14 amino acids. The germline gives CDR1 SEHNR, CDR2 FQNEAQ (reference sequence). The CDR3 DNA sequence: TGTGCCAGCAGCTTAAGACAGGGAAACTATGGCTACACCTTC. Protein: CASSLRQGNYGYTF.

The chain carries TRBV28 and TRBJ1-2, with D unresolved. The germline V gene has CDR1 MDHEN and CDR2 SYDVKM. CDR3 length: 12 residues. Trimming took off 3 bases at V and 2 bases at J, with 4 bases between the two ends. CDR3 amino acids: CASSFGNYGYTF. CDR3 DNA sequence: TGTGCCAGCAGTTTTGGCAACTATGGCTACACCTTC.